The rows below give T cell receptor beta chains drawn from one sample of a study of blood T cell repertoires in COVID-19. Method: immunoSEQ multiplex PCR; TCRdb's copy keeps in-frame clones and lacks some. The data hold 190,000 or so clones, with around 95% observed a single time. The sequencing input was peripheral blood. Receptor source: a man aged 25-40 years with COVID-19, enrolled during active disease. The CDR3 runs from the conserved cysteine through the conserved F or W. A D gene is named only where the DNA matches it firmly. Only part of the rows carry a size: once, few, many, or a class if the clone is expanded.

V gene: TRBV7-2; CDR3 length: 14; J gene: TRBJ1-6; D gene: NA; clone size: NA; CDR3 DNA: TGTGCCAGCAGCTTAGATAGCTATAATTCACCCCTCCACTTT; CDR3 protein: CASSLDSYNSPLHF
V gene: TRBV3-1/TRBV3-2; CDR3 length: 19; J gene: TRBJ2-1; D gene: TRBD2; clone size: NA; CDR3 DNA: TGTGCCAGCAGCCAAGCACCGACTAGCGGGGGGGCCCGGAGGAATGAGCAGTTCTTC; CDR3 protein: CASSQAPTSGGARRNEQFF
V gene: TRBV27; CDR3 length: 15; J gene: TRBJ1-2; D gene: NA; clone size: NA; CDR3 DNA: TGTGCCAGCAGTTTTCCCGCAGCGTCTAACTATGGCTACACCTTC; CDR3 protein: CASSFPAASNYGYTF
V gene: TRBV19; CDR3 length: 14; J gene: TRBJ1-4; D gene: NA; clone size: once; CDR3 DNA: TGTGCCAGTACCCCGACAGCAACTAATGAAAAACTGTTTTTT; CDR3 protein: CASTPTATNEKLFF
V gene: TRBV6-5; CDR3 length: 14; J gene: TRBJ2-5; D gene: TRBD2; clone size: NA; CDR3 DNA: TGTGCCAGCAGCCTCAGCGGGGCTCAAGAGACCCAGTACTTC; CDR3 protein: CASSLSGAQETQYF
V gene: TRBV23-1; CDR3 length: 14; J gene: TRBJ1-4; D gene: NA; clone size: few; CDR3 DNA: TGCGCCAGCAGTCGGTTATGTGGGCGTGAAAAACTGTTTTTT; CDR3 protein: CASSRLCGREKLFF
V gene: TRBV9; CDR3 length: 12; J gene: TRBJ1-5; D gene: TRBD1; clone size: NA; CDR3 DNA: TGTGCCAGCGGGACAGAAAATCAGCCCCAGCATTTT; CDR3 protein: CASGTENQPQHF
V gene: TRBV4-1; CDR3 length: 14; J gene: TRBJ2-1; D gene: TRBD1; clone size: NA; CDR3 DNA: TGCGCCAGCAGCCAGTGGACAGGGACCAATGAGCAGTTCTTC; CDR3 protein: CASSQWTGTNEQFF
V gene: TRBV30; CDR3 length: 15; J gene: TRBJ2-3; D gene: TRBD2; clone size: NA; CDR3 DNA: TGTGCCTGGGGCGGAGGAGGCGGGGGGGCAGATACGCAGTATTTT; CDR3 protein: CAWGGGGGGADTQYF
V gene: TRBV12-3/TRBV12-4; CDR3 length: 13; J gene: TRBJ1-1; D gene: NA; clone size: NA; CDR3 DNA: TGTGCCAGCAGTTCACAGTCGAACACTGAAGCTTTCTTT; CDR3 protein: CASSSQSNTEAFF
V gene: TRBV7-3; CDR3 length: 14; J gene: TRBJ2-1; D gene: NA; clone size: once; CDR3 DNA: TGTGCCAGCAGCCAAGAGGTATCCTACAATGAGCAGTTCTTC; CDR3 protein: CASSQEVSYNEQFF
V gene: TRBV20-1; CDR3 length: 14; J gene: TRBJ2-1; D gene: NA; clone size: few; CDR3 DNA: TGCAGTGCTAGTGCGGGGATCGGCTACAATGAGCAGTTCTTC; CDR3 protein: CSASAGIGYNEQFF
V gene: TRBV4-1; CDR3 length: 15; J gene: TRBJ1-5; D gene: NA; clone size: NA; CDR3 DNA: TGCGCCAGCAGCCAAGCCAGGGCCTTAAATCAGCCCCAGCATTTT; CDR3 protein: CASSQARALNQPQHF
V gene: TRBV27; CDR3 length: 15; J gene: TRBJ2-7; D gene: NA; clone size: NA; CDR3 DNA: TGTGCCAGCAGTCACGAAAGCGCGATCTCCTACGAGCAGTACTTC; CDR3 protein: CASSHESAISYEQYF
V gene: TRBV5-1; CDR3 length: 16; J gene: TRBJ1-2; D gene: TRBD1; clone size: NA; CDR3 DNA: TGCGCCAGCAGCTCTGGGACAGGCCTTCTTAACTATGGCTACACCTTC; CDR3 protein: CASSSGTGLLNYGYTF
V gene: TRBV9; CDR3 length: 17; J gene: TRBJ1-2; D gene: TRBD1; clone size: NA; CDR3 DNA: TGTGCCAGCAGCGTAGCTATCCGGGACAGCCTACCGAGTGGCTACACCTTC; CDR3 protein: CASSVAIRDSLPSGYTF
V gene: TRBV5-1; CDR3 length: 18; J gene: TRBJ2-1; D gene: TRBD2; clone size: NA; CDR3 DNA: TGCGCCAGCAGCCTGGAGGCTAGCGGGGGGGTTTTCTACAATGAGCAGTTCTTC; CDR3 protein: CASSLEASGGVFYNEQFF
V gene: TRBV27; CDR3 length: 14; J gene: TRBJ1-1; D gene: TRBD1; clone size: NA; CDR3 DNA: TGTGCCAGCAGTTTAGGGACAGGGGTCACTGAAGCTTTCTTT; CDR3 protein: CASSLGTGVTEAFF
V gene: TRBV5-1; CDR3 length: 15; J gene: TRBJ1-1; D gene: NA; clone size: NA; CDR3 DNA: TGCGCCAGCAGCTTGACTCCGGGGGGGAACACTGAAGCTTTCTTT; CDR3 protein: CASSLTPGGNTEAFF
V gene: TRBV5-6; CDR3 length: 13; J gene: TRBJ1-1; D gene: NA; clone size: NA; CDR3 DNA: TGTGCCAGCAGCCCCGGGATTTACACTGAAGCTTTCTTT; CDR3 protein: CASSPGIYTEAFF